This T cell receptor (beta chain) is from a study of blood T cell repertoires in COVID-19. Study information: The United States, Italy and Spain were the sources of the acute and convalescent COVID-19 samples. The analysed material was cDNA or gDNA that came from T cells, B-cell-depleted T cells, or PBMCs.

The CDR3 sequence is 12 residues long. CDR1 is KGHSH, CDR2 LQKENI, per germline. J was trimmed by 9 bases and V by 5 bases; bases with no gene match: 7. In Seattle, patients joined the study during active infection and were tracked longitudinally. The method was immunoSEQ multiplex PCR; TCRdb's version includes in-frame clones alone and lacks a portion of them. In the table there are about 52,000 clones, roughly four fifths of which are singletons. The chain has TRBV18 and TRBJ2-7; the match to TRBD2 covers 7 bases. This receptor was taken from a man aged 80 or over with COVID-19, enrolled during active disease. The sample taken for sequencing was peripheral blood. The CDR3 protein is CASSGGDGGQYV. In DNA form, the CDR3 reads TGTGCCAGCTCAGGGGGGGACGGCGGGCAGTACGTC.